This is a list of T cell receptor beta chains from one sample in a study of cytomegalovirus exposure and HLA in healthy donors. Here immunoSEQ multiplex PCR was the method, and the copy in TCRdb shows in-frame clones only, minus some. The table includes 150,000 to 200,000 clones, 62% detected once. The sequencing input was PBMCs. The source of these receptors is a middle-aged man in good health and CMV-seronegative. CDR3s include the opening cysteine and the closing phenylalanine or tryptophan. Fields, in order: clone size, V gene, J gene, D gene, CDR3 protein, CDR3 DNA. A D gene is named only where the DNA matches it firmly. Some rows mark clone size as missing; the rest say once, few, many or name a class of expanded clone.

-,TRBV18,TRBJ2-1,TRBD2,CASSRVLAGSYNEQFF,TGTGCCAGCTCGCGGGTACTAGCGGGGAGTTACAATGAGCAGTTCTTC
once,TRBV4-2,TRBJ2-1,TRBD2,CASSQDPGLASHEQFF,TGTGCCAGCAGCCAAGATCCAGGACTAGCATCCCATGAGCAGTTCTTC
-,TRBV11-2,TRBJ2-7,TRBD2,CASSTTSGTSYEQYF,TGTGCCAGCAGCACCACTAGCGGGACTTCCTACGAGCAGTACTTC
few,TRBV7-9,TRBJ2-7,-,CASSLQGYEQYF,TGTGCCAGCAGCTTACAGGGGTACGAGCAGTACTTC
-,TRBV5-6,TRBJ2-1,-,CASSLASAYNEQFF,TGTGCCAGCAGCTTGGCCTCCGCCTACAATGAGCAGTTCTTC
-,TRBV27,TRBJ2-1,TRBD2,CASSIGLGNEQFF,TGTGCCAGCAGTATCGGACTAGGAAATGAGCAGTTCTTC
few,TRBV28,TRBJ1-3,TRBD1,CASSSYSTGSVSDTIYF,TGTGCCAGCAGTTCCTATTCGACAGGGAGCGTTAGCGACACCATATATTTT
-,TRBV23-1,TRBJ2-7,TRBD1,CASRDRGPVFYEQYF,TGCGCCAGCAGGGACAGGGGGCCGGTTTTCTACGAGCAGTACTTC
-,TRBV5-5,TRBJ2-5,-,CASSLWGSPAETQYF,TGTGCCAGCAGCTTGTGGGGCAGTCCTGCGGAGACCCAGTACTTC
once,TRBV7-2,TRBJ2-2,TRBD1,CASSFGQGWTGELFF,TGTGCCAGCAGCTTTGGACAGGGATGGACCGGGGAGCTGTTTTTT
-,TRBV5-6,TRBJ2-7,-,CASSLEPRETYEQYF,TGTGCCAGCAGCTTGGAACCCAGGGAAACCTACGAGCAGTACTTC
-,TRBV12-5,TRBJ1-2,TRBD1,CASGFLTDRVYGYTF,TGTGCTAGTGGCTTTCTGACGGACAGGGTTTATGGCTACACCTTC
-,TRBV15,TRBJ2-3,TRBD1,CATSRDRTGLTDTQYF,TGTGCCACCAGCAGAGACCGGACAGGGCTAACAGATACGCAGTATTTT
-,TRBV19,TRBJ2-2,-,CASSIRWLLGERGTGELFF,TGTGCCAGTAGTATCCGATGGCTCCTAGGTGAACGAGGCACCGGGGAGCTGTTTTTT
-,TRBV7-9,TRBJ2-5,-,CASSLSAVMTQYF,TGTGCCAGCAGCTTAAGTGCGGTCATGACCCAGTACTTC
-,TRBV5-6,TRBJ1-5,TRBD1,CASSSRGRGQPQHF,TGTGCCAGCAGCTCCAGGGGGCGGGGACAGCCCCAGCATTTT
-,TRBV2,TRBJ2-7,TRBD2,CASSEKVAGENREQYF,TGTGCCAGCAGTGAGAAGGTAGCGGGAGAGAATCGGGAGCAGTACTTC
few,TRBV11-1,TRBJ2-2,TRBD1,CASSLDRAGELFF,TGTGCCAGCAGCCTGGACAGGGCCGGGGAGCTGTTTTTT
few,TRBV11-3,TRBJ2-7,-,CASSPVEGGPYEQYF,TGTGCCAGCAGCCCCGTCGAGGGGGGGCCGTACGAGCAGTACTTC
-,TRBV7-9,TRBJ1-2,-,CSSSLARGYDGYTF,TGTTCCAGCAGCTTAGCGAGGGGGTACGATGGCTACACCTTC
-,TRBV5-1,TRBJ2-1,TRBD1,CASSPDRGRVEQFF,TGCGCCAGCAGCCCCGACAGGGGGCGGGTTGAGCAGTTCTTC
few,TRBV2,TRBJ2-3,-,CASTGRTSPRDTQYF,TGTGCCAGCACGGGTCGGACATCCCCTCGGGATACGCAGTATTTT
-,TRBV27,TRBJ1-5,TRBD1,CASRSTGGPFQPQHF,TGTGCCAGCAGATCCACAGGGGGCCCTTTTCAGCCCCAGCATTTT
few,TRBV6-1,TRBJ2-2,TRBD2,CASSRGGQNTGELFF,TGTGCCAGCAGCCGGGGGGGACAGAACACCGGGGAGCTGTTTTTT
-,TRBV5-1,TRBJ1-1,-,CASSLDFPPMNTEAFF,TGCGCCAGCAGCTTGGATTTCCCGCCTATGAACACTGAAGCTTTCTTT
-,TRBV10-3,TRBJ2-3,-,CAIENSRGTDTQYF,TGTGCCATCGAAAACTCTAGGGGAACAGATACGCAGTATTTT
-,TRBV7-8,TRBJ1-1,-,CASSYAFIQNTEAFF,TGTGCCAGCAGCTACGCGTTTATCCAGAACACTGAAGCTTTCTTT
-,TRBV30,TRBJ2-1,TRBD1,CAWRRAGGEQFF,TGTGCCTGGAGGCGAGCAGGGGGCGAGCAGTTCTTC
-,TRBV25-1,TRBJ1-4,-,CASSESVGGVNEKLFF,TGTGCCAGCAGTGAATCAGTTGGGGGGGTCAACGAAAAACTGTTTTTT
-,TRBV5-4,TRBJ2-1,TRBD1,CASSSAGTGSYNEQFF,TGTGCCAGCAGCTCCGCCGGGACAGGGTCCTACAATGAGCAGTTCTTC
-,TRBV5-1,TRBJ2-3,TRBD2,CASSPGTSWSSTDTQYF,TGCGCCAGCAGCCCGGGGACTAGCTGGTCTAGCACAGATACGCAGTATTTT
few,TRBV7-9,TRBJ2-7,TRBD1,CSSSPKPGQGAEQYF,TGTTCCAGCAGCCCTAAACCGGGACAGGGTGCCGAGCAGTACTTC
-,TRBV30,TRBJ2-2,TRBD2,CAWLVGGYTGELFF,TGTGCCTGGTTGGTGGGGGGGTACACCGGGGAGCTGTTTTTT
once,TRBV7-9,TRBJ1-2,-,CASSSDGGGYTF,TGTGCCAGCAGCTCGGACGGAGGGGGCTACACCTTC
few,TRBV4-2,TRBJ2-7,TRBD2,CASSQDRGLAGDSYEQYF,TGTGCCAGCAGCCAAGATCGGGGACTAGCGGGGGATTCCTACGAGCAGTACTTC
few,TRBV5-4,TRBJ1-5,-,CASSLQGGEQPQHF,TGTGCCAGCAGCTTGCAGGGAGGGGAACAGCCCCAGCATTTT
-,TRBV5-1,TRBJ2-5,TRBD1,CASRPGQGIERETQYF,TGCGCCAGCAGACCCGGACAGGGGATTGAGAGGGAGACCCAGTACTTC
-,TRBV18,TRBJ1-1,TRBD1,CASSPGTGGNTEAFF,TGTGCCAGCTCACCAGGGACAGGGGGGAACACTGAAGCTTTCTTT
-,TRBV19,TRBJ2-5,-,CASRFRETQYF,TGTGCCAGTAGGTTCCGAGAGACCCAGTACTTC
-,TRBV6-1,TRBJ2-7,TRBD1,CASRGQGAYEQYF,TGTGCCAGCAGGGGACAGGGGGCCTACGAGCAGTACTTC
once,TRBV27,TRBJ2-1,TRBD2,CASRPPGTRLFNEQFF,TGTGCCAGCAGGCCGCCCGGGACTAGGCTTTTCAATGAGCAGTTCTTC
-,TRBV5-4,TRBJ1-2,TRBD1,CASTFRTGPYNYGYTF,TGTGCCAGCACCTTCCGGACAGGGCCTTATAACTATGGCTACACCTTC
-,TRBV4-1,TRBJ2-1,-,CASSQDPGNEQFF,TGCGCCAGCAGCCAAGATCCGGGCAATGAGCAGTTCTTC
-,TRBV6-5,TRBJ2-7,-,CASRGTSGYEQYF,TGTGCCAGCAGAGGAACCTCGGGGTACGAGCAGTACTTC
-,TRBV5-1,TRBJ2-7,TRBD1,CASSRDSYEQYF,TGCGCCAGCTCCCGGGACAGCTACGAGCAGTACTTC
-,TRBV5-4,TRBJ2-1,TRBD2,CASSLVGLAGYNEQFF,TGTGCCAGCAGCTTGGTCGGACTAGCGGGTTACAATGAGCAGTTCTTC
-,TRBV9,TRBJ2-5,-,CASSAGNSIGETQYF,TGTGCCAGCAGCGCAGGCAATTCAATTGGAGAGACCCAGTACTTC
few,TRBV7-9,TRBJ2-3,TRBD2,CASSLVSGGPPGTQYF,TGTGCCAGCAGCTTAGTGAGCGGGGGGCCTCCGGGTACGCAGTATTTT
-,TRBV6-5,TRBJ1-2,TRBD1,CAGIPDRGRNYGYTF,TGTGCCGGCATCCCGGACAGGGGGCGCAACTATGGCTACACCTTC
-,TRBV7-6,TRBJ2-7,-,CASNSGHNYEQYF,TGTGCCAGCAACTCGGGACACAACTACGAGCAGTACTTC
few,TRBV19,TRBJ2-1,-,CASSPSADYNEQFF,TGTGCCAGTAGTCCTAGCGCCGACTACAATGAGCAGTTCTTC
few,TRBV6-6,TRBJ2-3,TRBD2,CASSYGGEATDTQYF,TGTGCCAGCAGTTATGGGGGGGAGGCCACAGATACGCAGTATTTT
-,TRBV6-6,TRBJ1-5,-,CASSYFGGAQPQHF,TGTGCCAGCAGTTACTTCGGGGGGGCTCAGCCCCAGCATTTT
-,TRBV27,TRBJ1-1,-,CASRAVSEGAFF,TGTGCCAGCAGGGCGGTATCGGAAGGAGCTTTCTTT